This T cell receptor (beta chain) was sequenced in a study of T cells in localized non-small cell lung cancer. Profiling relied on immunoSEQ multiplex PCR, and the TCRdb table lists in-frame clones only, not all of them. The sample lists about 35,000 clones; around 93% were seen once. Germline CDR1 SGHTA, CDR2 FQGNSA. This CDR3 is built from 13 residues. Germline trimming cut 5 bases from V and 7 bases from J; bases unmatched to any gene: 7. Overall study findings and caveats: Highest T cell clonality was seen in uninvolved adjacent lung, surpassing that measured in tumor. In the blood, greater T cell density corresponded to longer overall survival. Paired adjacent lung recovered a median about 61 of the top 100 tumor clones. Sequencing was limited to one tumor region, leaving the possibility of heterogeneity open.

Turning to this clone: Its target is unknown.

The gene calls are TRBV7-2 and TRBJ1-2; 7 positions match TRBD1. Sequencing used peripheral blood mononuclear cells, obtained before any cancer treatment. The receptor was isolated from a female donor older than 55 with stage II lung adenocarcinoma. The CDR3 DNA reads TGTGCCAGCAGCATTACAGGGGATAGTGGCTACACCTTC. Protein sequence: CASSITGDSGYTF.